This TCR beta chain was recorded in a study of cytomegalovirus exposure and HLA in healthy donors. The donors comprised healthy bone marrow donors. Though nominally healthy at sampling, donors likely had unrecorded immune exposures. Regarding this clone: The antigen remains unidentified.

Study results and limitations: A cluster of highly shared sequence variants was likely a sequencing artifact. It was only CMV serostatus that was available as immune exposure information.

Unmatched junction bases numbered 8, after V lost 3 bases and J lost 2 bases. Germline lookup yields CDR1 SGHKS and CDR2 YYEKEE (reference sequence). CDR3 length: 16 residues. Amplification used 60 Vbeta primers and 13 Jbeta primers. The method was immunoSEQ multiplex PCR; TCRdb's version includes in-frame clones alone and lacks a portion of them. The sample yields approximately 110,000 clones, of which the top ten take up about 0.58%. The sequenced material came from PBMCs. This TCR was recovered from a man aged 45-65 years in good health and CMV-seronegative. This sequence joins TRBV5-5 and TRBJ2-4; 7 nucleotides line up with TRBD2. The CDR3 here is CASSSGGYVTKNIQYF. CDR3 in DNA: TGTGCCAGCAGCTCGGGGGGTTATGTAACCAAAAACATTCAGTACTTC.